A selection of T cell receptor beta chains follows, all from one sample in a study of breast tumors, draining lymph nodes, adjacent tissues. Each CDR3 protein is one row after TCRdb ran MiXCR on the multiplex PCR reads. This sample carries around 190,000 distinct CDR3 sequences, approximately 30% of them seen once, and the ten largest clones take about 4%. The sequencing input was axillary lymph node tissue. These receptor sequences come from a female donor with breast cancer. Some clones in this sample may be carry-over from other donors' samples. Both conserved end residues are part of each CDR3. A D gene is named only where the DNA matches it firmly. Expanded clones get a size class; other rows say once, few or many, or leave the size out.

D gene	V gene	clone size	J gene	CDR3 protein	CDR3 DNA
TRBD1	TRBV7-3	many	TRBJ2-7	CASSRDRDSEQYF	TGTGCCAGCAGCCGGGACAGGGATAGCGAGCAGTACTTC
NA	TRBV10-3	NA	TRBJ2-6	CAISDRRANVLTF	TGTGCCATCAGTGATCGTCGGGCCAACGTCCTGACTTTC
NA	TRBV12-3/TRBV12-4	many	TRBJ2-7	CASTRTGNSYEQYF	TGTGCCAGCACCCGCACAGGGAACTCCTACGAGCAGTACTTC
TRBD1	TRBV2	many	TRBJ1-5	CASSGQGHQPQHF	TGTGCCAGCAGTGGACAGGGCCACCAGCCCCAGCATTTT
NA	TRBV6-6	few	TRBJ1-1	CASSQGGVTEAFF	TGTGCCAGCAGTCAGGGTGGGGTAACTGAAGCTTTCTTT
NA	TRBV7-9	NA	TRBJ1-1	CASSISGLPEAFF	TGTGCCAGCAGCATCAGTGGTTTGCCTGAAGCTTTCTTT
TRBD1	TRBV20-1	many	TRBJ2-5	CSAMGQPGETQYF	TGCAGTGCTATGGGACAGCCTGGGGAGACCCAGTACTTC
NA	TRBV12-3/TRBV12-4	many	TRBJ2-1	CASSFGYNEQFF	TGTGCCAGCAGTTTCGGATACAATGAGCAGTTCTTC
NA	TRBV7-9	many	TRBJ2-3	CASSSDRLGGADTQYF	TGTGCCAGCAGCTCAGACAGGCTTGGGGGGGCAGATACGCAGTATTTT
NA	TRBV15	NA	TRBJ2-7	CATSSCRDTSSYEQYF	TGTGCCACAAGCAGTTGCCGGGACACCAGCTCCTACGAGCAGTACTTC
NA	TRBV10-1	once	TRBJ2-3	CASSEGVGGTQYF	TGCGCCAGCAGTGAGGGAGTAGGGGGTACGCAGTATTTT
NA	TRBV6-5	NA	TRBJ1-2	CASSPGTPNFYGYTF	TGTGCCAGCAGCCCCGGGACACCTAATTTCTATGGCTACACCTTC
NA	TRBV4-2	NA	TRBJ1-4	CASSLSTAHREKLFF	TGTGCCAGCAGCCTGTCCACAGCCCACCGTGAAAAACTGTTTTTT
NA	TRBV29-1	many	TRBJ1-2	CSVEGEGGGYTF	TGCAGCGTTGAGGGTGAAGGCGGTGGCTACACCTTC
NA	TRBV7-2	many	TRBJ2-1	CASSDIRGPGDEQFF	TGTGCCAGCAGTGATATACGCGGCCCCGGTGATGAGCAGTTCTTC
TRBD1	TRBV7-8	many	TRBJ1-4	CASSIRGSDEKLFF	TGTGCCAGCAGCATCAGGGGGAGCGATGAAAAACTGTTTTTT
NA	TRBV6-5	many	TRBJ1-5	CASGRGGSINQPQHF	TGTGCCAGCGGACGGGGGGGGTCGATAAATCAGCCCCAGCATTTT
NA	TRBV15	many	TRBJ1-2	CATSRRQTNYGYTF	TGTGCCACCAGCAGAAGACAGACTAACTATGGCTACACCTTC
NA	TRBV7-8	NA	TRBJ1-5	CASSSTEGYQPQHF	TGTGCCAGCAGCTCTACAGAGGGCTATCAGCCCCAGCATTTT
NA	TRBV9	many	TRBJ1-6	CASSVLPGASLGALHF	TGTGCCAGCAGCGTACTACCAGGGGCGTCCTTGGGGGCCCTCCACTTT